The TCR beta chain under discussion was sequenced for a study of T cell responses to AZD1222 COVID-19 vaccine. In germline, CDR1 is MDHEN, CDR2 SYDVKM. Trimming took 4 bases from V and 2 from J; bases not matched to a gene: 8. The CDR3 consists of 16 residues. Clones were read by immunoSEQ multiplex PCR, and TCRdb kept only the in-frame ones, dropping some. Of about 56,000 clones listed, 70% to 90% are singletons. The chain has TRBV28 and TRBJ2-3; 8 bases match TRBD1. This TCR was recovered from an adult in good health. The sequencing used peripheral blood, collected on day 0 of AZD1222 vaccination. In DNA, the CDR3 is TGTGCCAGCAGTTACTTTCCGGGACAGGTCACAGATACGCAGTATTTT. Protein product: CASSYFPGQVTDTQYF.